The clone carrying this T cell receptor (beta chain) was seen at least ten times. Its specificity is unknown. TCRdb analysed the 5' RACE reads with MiXCR anew, one entry per CDR3 protein. The sample has more than 40,000 distinct CDR3 sequences, around 3.6% seen once. The CDR3 is made up of 16 amino acids. Trimming took 4 bases from V and 5 from J; bases not matched to a gene: 9. Germline CDR1 and CDR2: SGHAT and FQNNGV. The data derive from a study of early T cells in non-severe SARS-CoV-2 infection. Study-level results: VDJdb matching, biased toward anti-spike CD8 responses, missed private and CD4 specificities.

The sequencing sample was made of whole blood. The rearrangement joins TRBV11-2 to TRBJ2-3; 10 positions agree with TRBD2. The TCR was taken from an adult who was a healthcare worker with PCR-confirmed SARS-CoV-2 infection or an uninfected control (not recorded which). The CDR3 spells CASSWIAGGRGDTQYF. CDR3 bases: TGTGCCAGCAGCTGGATAGCGGGGGGCAGGGGAGATACGCAGTATTTT.